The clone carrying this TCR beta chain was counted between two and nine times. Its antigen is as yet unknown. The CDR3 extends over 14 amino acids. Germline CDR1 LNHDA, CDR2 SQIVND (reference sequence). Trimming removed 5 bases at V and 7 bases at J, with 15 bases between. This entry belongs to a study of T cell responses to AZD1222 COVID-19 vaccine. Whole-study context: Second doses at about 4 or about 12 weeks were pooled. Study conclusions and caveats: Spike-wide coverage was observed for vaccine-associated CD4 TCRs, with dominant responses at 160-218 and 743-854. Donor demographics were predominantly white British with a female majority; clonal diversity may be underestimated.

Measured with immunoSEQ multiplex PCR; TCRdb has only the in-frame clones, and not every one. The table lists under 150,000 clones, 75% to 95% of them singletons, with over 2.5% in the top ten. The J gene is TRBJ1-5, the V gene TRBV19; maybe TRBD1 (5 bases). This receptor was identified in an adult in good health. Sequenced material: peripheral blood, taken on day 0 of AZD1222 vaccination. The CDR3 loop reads CASSADSVYQPQHF. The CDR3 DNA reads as TGTGCCAGTAGTGCCGACAGCGTATACCAGCCCCAGCATTTT.